This T cell receptor (beta chain) appears in the sequencing data of a study of blood T cell repertoires in COVID-19. Across the whole study: COVID-19 samples, acute and convalescent, were from the United States, Italy and Spain. From T cells, B-cell-depleted T cells, or PBMCs came the material, which was cDNA or gDNA.

In the authors' methods: Researchers report that nucleated cell counts were estimated from reference gene primer amplification. The data were produced by immunoSEQ multiplex PCR, yet TCRdb's version contains in-frame clones alone and is incomplete. V and J calls and clone size are those listed in that table; D and trimming were worked out from the DNA. The data show hundreds of thousands of clones, roughly nine tenths seen once. Only a few counts were recorded for this clone. After removal of 6 bases from V and 2 bases from J, the junction contained 5 bases not matched to a gene. Germline V gene lookup returns CDR1 SNHLY and CDR2 FYNNEI. This CDR3 comprises 14 residues.

J is TRBJ2-5 and V is TRBV2; 8 nucleotides match TRBD1. Source material: peripheral blood. This clonotype was obtained from a young woman who had recovered from COVID-19. CDR3 protein: CASRPDRAQETQYF. In nucleotides, the CDR3 is TGTGCCAGCAGACCGGACAGGGCACAAGAGACCCAGTACTTC. Combining the CDR3 with reference TRBV2 and TRBJ2-5 gives the whole variable domain EPEVTQTPSHQVTQMGQEVILRCVPISNHLYFYWYRQILGQKVEFLVSFYNNEISEKSEIFDDQFSVERPDGSNFTLKIRSTKLEDSAMYFCASRPDRAQETQYFGPGTRLLVL.